The T cell receptor beta chain described here comes from a study of CD8 T cells in ankylosing spondylitis. Study results and caveats: Reportedly, matched ankylosing spondylitis synovial fluid was significantly enriched for disease-linked clones. What seemed typical of ankylosing spondylitis blood was a TCR beta motif built from several highly homologous variants.

This clonotype was counted ten times or more. As yet, its antigen is unknown. The CDR3 is 16 amino acids. In germline, CDR1 is LGHDT, CDR2 YNNKEL (reference sequence). V shed 1 base and J 4 bases; nucleotides not matched to a gene: 5. Quantitative 5'-RACE was performed with molecular barcodes, and it yielded the TCR beta libraries. TCRdb re-called the 5' RACE reads through MiXCR, storing one row per CDR3 protein. The sample yields around 150,000 distinct CDR3 sequences, 11% seen once. The material sequenced was blood, either unsorted or a sorted T cell fraction (not recorded which). The source is a male donor with ankylosing spondylitis or in good health (not recorded which). This rearrangement joins TRBV3-1 to TRBJ2-7; TRBD2 matches 12 bases. This chain's CDR3 is CASSQGLAGVGYEQYF. CDR3 bases: TGTGCCAGCAGCCAAGGACTAGCGGGAGTTGGGTACGAGCAGTACTTC.